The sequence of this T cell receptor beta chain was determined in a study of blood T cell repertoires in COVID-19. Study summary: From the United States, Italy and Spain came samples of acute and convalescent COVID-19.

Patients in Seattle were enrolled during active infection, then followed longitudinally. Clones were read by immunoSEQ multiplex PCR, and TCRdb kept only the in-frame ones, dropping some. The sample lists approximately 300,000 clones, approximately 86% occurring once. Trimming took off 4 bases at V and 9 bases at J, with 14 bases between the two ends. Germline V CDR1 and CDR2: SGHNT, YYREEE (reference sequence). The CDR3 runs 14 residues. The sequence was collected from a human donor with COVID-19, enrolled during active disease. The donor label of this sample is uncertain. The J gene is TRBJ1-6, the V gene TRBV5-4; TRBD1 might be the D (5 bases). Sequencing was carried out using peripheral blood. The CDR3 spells CASSSRDYSSPLHF. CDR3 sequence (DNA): TGTGCCAGCAGCAGCCGGGACTACAGTTCACCCCTCCACTTT.